This passage covers 27 T cell receptor beta chains from one sample sequenced in a study of regulatory T cells in long-lasting Graves disease. Arm-PCR of CDR3 regions with iRepertoire HTBI primers generated TCR beta libraries. TCRdb redid the calling of the multiplex PCR reads with MiXCR, one entry per CDR3 protein. This table has about 460,000 distinct CDR3 sequences, 22% appearing once. Time point reported: persistent/refractory GD, antithyroid drugs over 5 years with positive TRAb. Construction of the TCR library relied on RNA isolated from PBMCs. The sequencing used peripheral blood mononuclear cells (PBMCs), collected when the disease was refractory, from a patient treated with antithyroid drugs. These receptors were taken from a female donor with Graves disease.

Note on this clonotype: The junction departs from the called germline gene at one end, perhaps through a read error. This chain uses TRBV10-3 with TRBJ1-4; a possible D gene is TRBD1 (5 bases). Germline-derived CDR1 and CDR2 are ENHRY and SYGVKD. CDR3 length: 15 residues. The CDR3 reads CTISESGGLGEKLFF. The CDR3 nucleotides read TGTACCATCAGTGAGTCCGGGGGATTAGGGGAAAAACTGTTTTTT.

This clonotype was picked up many times. The chain joins TRBV11-3 to TRBJ2-2, with 9 bases lining up with TRBD1. The trim removed 3 bases at V and 5 bases at J, leaving 4 bases unmatched. The CDR3 runs 15 residues. Germline CDR1 SGHNT, CDR2 YENEEA. The CDR3 DNA is TGTGCCAGCAGCTTGGGACAGGGTCGGACCGGGGAGCTGTTTTTT. It encodes CASSLGQGRTGELFF. Full variable domain (missing parts from reference TRBV11-3 and TRBJ2-2): EAGVVQSPRYKIIEKKQPVAFWCNPISGHNTLYWYLQNLGQGPELLIRYENEEAVDDSQLPKDRFSAERLKGVDSTLKIQPAELGDSAVYLCASSLGQGRTGELFFGEGSRLTVL.

Only a few counts were recorded for this clonotype. The chain joins TRBV6-2 or TRBV6-3 to TRBJ2-7; 11 nucleotides align to TRBD1. The CDR3 has 14 amino acids. CDR1 and CDR2 (germline): MNHEY, SVGEGT. Germline trimming cut 5 bases from V and 5 bases from J; bases unmatched to any gene: 5. The CDR3 here is CASSDGQGADEQYF. As DNA, the CDR3 is TGTGCCAGCAGTGACGGACAGGGGGCCGACGAGCAGTACTTC.

The chain is built from TRBV7-2 and TRBJ2-7; D remains ambiguous. Germline lookup yields CDR1 SGHTA and CDR2 FQGNSA. Trimming pared 1 base from V and 8 bases from J, leaving 12 bases between. The CDR3 loop spans 13 amino acids. The CDR3 is CASSLVLTQQQYF. In DNA, the CDR3 is TGTGCCAGCAGCTTAGTTCTTACACAACAGCAGTACTTC. Looking up the rest from reference TRBV7-2 and TRBJ2-7 gives the full variable domain: GAGVSQSPSNKVTEKGKDVELRCDPISGHTALYWYRQSLGQGLEFLIYFQGNSAPDKSGLPSDRFSAERTGGSVSTLTIQRTQQEDSAVYLCASSLVLTQQQYFGPGTRLTVT.

The chain joins TRBV3-1 to TRBJ2-5; D remains ambiguous. The V end was cut by 4 bases, the J end by 1 base, with 7 bases between. Per germline, CDR1 LGHDT and CDR2 YNNKEL (reference sequence). The CDR3 contains 13 residues. The CDR3 loop is CASSLNFQETQYF. Here the CDR3 DNA reads TGTGCCAGCAGCCTGAACTTCCAAGAGACCCAGTACTTC.

The chain carries TRBV7-8 and TRBJ1-1; no clear D. Germline CDR1 and CDR2: SGHVS and FQNEAQ. CDR3 size: 14 residues. Between the trimmed V and J ends, which lost 3 bases and 0 bases, there was a span of 8 bases. As DNA, the CDR3 is TGTGCCAGCAGCTTTCGAGTGATGAACACTGAAGCTTTCTTT. Encoded protein: CASSFRVMNTEAFF.

V gene TRBV5-1 combines with J gene TRBJ1-1; D not resolved. This CDR3 is built from 15 residues. The V gene's germline CDR1 is SGHRS and CDR2 YFSETQ. The V and J ends lost 4 bases and 0 bases respectively, with 13 bases between them. The CDR3 loop is CASSREEGVNTEAFF. CDR3 coding DNA: TGCGCCAGCAGCAGGGAGGAGGGCGTGAACACTGAAGCTTTCTTT.

This clonotype was counted ten times or more. The chain combines TRBV12-3 or TRBV12-4 with TRBJ2-7, with 7 bases identical to TRBD2. Trimming cost V 6 bases and J 4 bases; bases outside gene matches: 18. CDR3 length: 17 amino acids. This CDR3 is CASSSTLALGGLYEQYF. The CDR3 coding sequence is TGTGCCAGCAGCTCCACCTTGGCCCTCGGGGGACTATACGAGCAGTACTTC.

The gene calls are TRBV11-3 and TRBJ2-7; D is undetermined. This CDR3 comprises 16 residues. Per the germline V gene, CDR1 is SGHNT and CDR2 is YENEEA. V gave up 5 bases and J gave up 2 bases, with 19 bases separating them. The CDR3 region is CASSLVYDRLTYEQYF. The CDR3 DNA reads as TGTGCCAGCAGCCTAGTCTATGATCGACTCACCTACGAGCAGTACTTC. Full variable domain (remainder filled in from reference TRBV11-3 and TRBJ2-7): EAGVVQSPRYKIIEKKQPVAFWCNPISGHNTLYWYLQNLGQGPELLIRYENEEAVDDSQLPKDRFSAERLKGVDSTLKIQPAELGDSAVYLCASSLVYDRLTYEQYFGPGTRLTVT.

In nucleotides, the CDR3 is TGCAGTGCCATAGGTGTGGCGGGACAGGGGGCCACTGAAGCTTTCTTT. The encoded protein is CSAIGVAGQGATEAFF. The rearrangement uses TRBV20-1 and TRBJ1-1; TRBD1 matches 12 bases. V trimming: 6 bases; J trimming: 4 bases; junction bases outside the gene matches: 12. The CDR3 is 16 residues long. CDR1 DFQATT and CDR2 SNEGSKA come from the germline V gene (reference sequence).

The rearrangement links TRBV28 to TRBJ2-3, with D maybe TRBD2 (6 bases). CDR3 length: 16 amino acids. V was shortened by 5 bases and J by 4 bases, with 19 bases between the two germline ends. Germline CDR1 is MDHEN and CDR2 is SYDVKM. Written as DNA, the CDR3 is TGTGCCAGCAGTCCTCCCTACGGGAGTCTCCCAGATACGCAGTATTTT. It translates to CASSPPYGSLPDTQYF.

On this clonotype itself: One base away lies a much larger clone, so this may be a sequencing read error. The rearrangement uses TRBV28 and TRBJ1-3, with unresolved D. CDR1 MDHEN and CDR2 SYDVKM come from the germline V gene. This CDR3 region has 15 residues. This chain's CDR3 is CASSFRRISGSTIYF. The CDR3 region has the DNA TGTGCCAGCAGTTTTCGCCGGATCTCTGGAAGCACCATATATTTT.

This clonotype was seen at least ten times. V gene TRBV15 combines with J gene TRBJ2-7; a possible D gene is TRBD2 (5 bases). Looked up from germline, CDR1 is LNHNV and CDR2 is YYDKDF (reference sequence). The CDR3 length is 11 residues. Trimming took off 0 bases at V and 9 bases at J, with 6 bases between the two ends. In DNA, the CDR3 is TGTGCCACCAGCAGAGAGGGGAGGCAGTACTTC. This codes for CATSREGRQYF.

This clonotype was detected a few times. This chain uses TRBV19 with TRBJ2-7; possible D gene TRBD2, 6 bases. The CDR3 covers 14 residues. The V gene lost 7 bases and the J gene lost 1 base, with 14 bases spanning the gap. Germline assignment: CDR1 LNHDA and CDR2 SQIVND (reference sequence). The CDR3 sequence: CASNGGRTSYEQYF. CDR3 nucleotide sequence: TGTGCCAGTAACGGGGGACGGACGTCCTACGAGCAGTACTTC.

The table lists this clonotype with a few counts. The V call is TRBV28, the J call TRBJ1-1; D is possibly TRBD1 (5 bases). Looked up from germline, CDR1 is MDHEN and CDR2 is SYDVKM. Between the trimmed V and J ends, which lost 2 bases and 1 base, there was a span of 11 bases. The CDR3 totals 15 residues. The CDR3 coding sequence is TGTGCCAGCAGTTTAATCCCAGGGTGGAACACTGAAGCTTTCTTT. This codes for CASSLIPGWNTEAFF.

This clonotype showed up many times. The chain links TRBV15 to TRBJ2-5; D gene uncertain. V lost 0 bases and J lost 4, with 6 bases in between. CDR1 LNHNV and CDR2 YYDKDF come from the germline V gene (reference sequence). This CDR3 contains 13 residues. DNA of the CDR3: TGTGCCACCAGCAGAGATCATGGAGAGACCCAGTACTTC. Protein: CATSRDHGETQYF.

V and J are TRBV4-1 and TRBJ2-3; D unclear. V shed 2 bases and J shed 6 bases, with 9 bases lying between them. The CDR3 is 13 residues long. Germline CDR1 is MGHRA and CDR2 is YSYEKL. In DNA form, the CDR3 reads TGCGCCAGCAGCCAACCGGTGGTGGATACGCAGTATTTT. This gives the protein CASSQPVVDTQYF.

This clonotype was seen many times. The chain links TRBV29-1 to TRBJ1-1; possible D gene TRBD1, 5 bases. Trimming removed 7 bases from V and 0 bases from J, with 15 bases in between. The CDR3 is 14 amino acids. Germline V lookup: CDR1 SQVTM, CDR2 ANQGSEA. CDR3 residues: CSALAGTVNTEAFF. In nucleotides, the CDR3 is TGCAGCGCGTTAGCCGGGACGGTGAACACTGAAGCTTTCTTT.

This clonotype was picked up a small number of times. The chain carries TRBV12-3 or TRBV12-4 and TRBJ2-7; 7 nucleotides align to TRBD2. This CDR3 comprises 16 residues. V trimming: 6 bases; J trimming: 2 bases; junction bases outside the gene matches: 13. The DNA for the CDR3 is TGTGCCAGCAGCTCCAAGTGGGCTAGCGGCCCCTACGAGCAGTACTTC. Its protein is CASSSKWASGPYEQYF.

V and J are TRBV6-1 and TRBJ2-7; TRBD2 aligns across 16 bases. Germline trimming cut 3 bases from V and 12 bases from J; bases unmatched to any gene: 5. Germline V gene lookup returns CDR1 MNHNS and CDR2 SASEGT. The CDR3 length is 14 residues. CDR3 DNA: TGTGCCAGCAGTGAGGCGGGACTAGCGGGAGGGGGGTACTTC. Protein: CASSEAGLAGGGYF.

This clonotype was seen ten or more times. J is TRBJ1-5 and V is TRBV29-1; tentatively, D is TRBD1 (5 bases). The ends were cut back, 4 bases at V and 4 bases at J, with 11 bases in the middle. The CDR3 is made up of 13 amino acids. Germline CDR1 and CDR2: SQVTM and ANQGSEA. CDR3 residues: CSVALGENQPQHF. The CDR3, as DNA: TGCAGCGTTGCCCTAGGGGAGAATCAGCCCCAGCATTTT.

This clonotype was counted between two and nine times. The chain links TRBV4-3 to TRBJ1-2, with TRBD1 matching over 9 bases. CDR3 size: 18 residues. CDR1 is LGHNA, CDR2 YSLEER, per germline. V was clipped by 0 bases and J by 0 bases; unmatched bases: 8. This CDR3 is CASSQEDRGSLANYGYTF. Here the CDR3 DNA reads TGCGCCAGCAGCCAAGAAGACAGGGGGTCCTTAGCTAACTATGGCTACACCTTC.

This clonotype has a count of ten or more. This chain connects TRBV20-1 to TRBJ1-1; tentatively, D is TRBD1 (5 bases). The CDR3 runs to 14 residues. V dropped 0 bases and J dropped 5 bases, with 13 bases sitting between them. Looked up from germline, CDR1 is DFQATT and CDR2 is SNEGSKA (reference sequence). CDR3 region: CSARDFGGSTEAFF. The CDR3 region has the DNA TGCAGTGCTAGAGATTTCGGGGGATCTACTGAAGCTTTCTTT.

This clonotype was recorded only once. This sequence joins TRBV6-1 and TRBJ1-1; 7 bases align to TRBD1. J was trimmed by 7 bases and V by 10 bases; bases with no gene match: 12. Germline CDR1 MNHNS, CDR2 SASEGT. CDR3 length: 13 residues. The CDR3 region is CATNRQGGGEAFF. The CDR3 DNA reads TGTGCCACCAACCGACAGGGTGGAGGTGAAGCTTTCTTT.

This chain joins TRBV29-1 and TRBJ2-6; D gene uncertain. CDR3 size: 13 residues. Per the germline V gene, CDR1 is SQVTM and CDR2 is ANQGSEA. V shed 4 bases and J shed 0 bases, with 4 bases lying between them. CDR3 sequence reads: CSVGLSGANVLTF. The CDR3 DNA reads TGCAGCGTTGGTCTCTCTGGGGCCAACGTCCTGACTTTC. Based on the CDR3 plus reference TRBV29-1 and TRBJ2-6, the full variable domain is SAVISQKPSRDICQRGTSLTIQCQVDSQVTMMFWYRQQPGQSLTLIATANQGSEATYESGFVIDKFPISRPNLTFSTLTVSNMSPEDSSIYLCSVGLSGANVLTFGAGSRLTVL.

The table lists this clonotype with a few counts. The J gene is TRBJ2-2, the V gene TRBV7-2, with TRBD1 matching 7 bases. The V gene's germline CDR1 is SGHTA and CDR2 FQGNSA. J lost 0 bases, V lost 5 bases, and 9 bases had no gene match. This CDR3 has 17 amino acids. CDR3 coding DNA: TGTGCCAGCAGCACCTGGGGAGACAGGGCGAACACCGGGGAGCTGTTTTTT. It is translated as CASSTWGDRANTGELFF. The full variable domain, its missing parts supplied by reference TRBV7-2 and TRBJ2-2, is GAGVSQSPSNKVTEKGKDVELRCDPISGHTALYWYRQSLGQGLEFLIYFQGNSAPDKSGLPSDRFSAERTGGSVSTLTIQRTQQEDSAVYLCASSTWGDRANTGELFFGEGSRLTVL.

The rearrangement uses TRBV11-2 and TRBJ2-3; no definite D call. Germline V gives CDR1 SGHAT, CDR2 FQNNGV. The CDR3 covers 14 residues. The V gene lost 6 bases and the J gene lost 0 bases, with 10 bases spanning the gap. The CDR3 sequence is CASRKFGSTDTQYF. The DNA of the CDR3 is TGTGCCAGCAGAAAGTTCGGGAGCACAGATACGCAGTATTTT.